This entry lists 14 T cell receptor beta chains sequenced from one sample in a study of T cell changes during pregnancy in multiple sclerosis. Profiled with immunoSEQ multiplex PCR; TCRdb holds only in-frame clones, not every one. The sample lists around 65,000 clones; under 95% were seen once. The sequences come from peripheral blood, collected in the third trimester of pregnancy. Source of these receptors: a female donor in good health, enrolled as a control in a pregnancy study.

The chain is built from TRBV19 and TRBJ1-2; D gene uncertain. Germline assignment: CDR1 LNHDA and CDR2 SQIVND (reference sequence). The CDR3 contains 14 residues. Trimming took off 4 bases at V and 0 bases at J, with 9 bases between the two ends. The DNA for the CDR3 is TGTGCCAGTAGTAAGGGAGATACTAACTATGGCTACACCTTC. It encodes CASSKGDTNYGYTF.

This clone has only a few counts. J is TRBJ1-1 and V is TRBV14, with 8 bases that match TRBD1. Germline CDR1 and CDR2: SGHDN and FVKESK. The V and J ends lost 3 bases and 1 base, in that order; junction bases with no gene match: 4. CDR3 length equals 15 residues. The DNA for the CDR3 is TGTGCCAGCAGCCATCTGACAGGGGCGAACACTGAAGCTTTCTTT. This translates into CASSHLTGANTEAFF.

V and J are TRBV5-4 and TRBJ1-4; no reliable D call. The CDR3 is 16 amino acids. Germline lookup yields CDR1 SGHNT and CDR2 YYREEE (reference sequence). V lost 1 base and J lost 3, with 13 bases in between. The CDR3 nucleotides are TGTGCCAGCAGCTTGTCACTAGGCGCGTCTAATGAAAAACTGTTTTTT. Residues: CASSLSLGASNEKLFF.

The chain has TRBV5-4 and TRBJ2-1; 7 bases line up with TRBD2. This CDR3 spans 15 amino acids. The J segment lost 3 bases and the V segment lost 0 bases, leaving 3 bases of the junction unmatched. Per the germline V gene, CDR1 is SGHNT and CDR2 is YYREEE (reference sequence). In DNA, the CDR3 is TGTGCCAGCAGCTTGGGAGCGGGGCACTACAATGAGCAGTTCTTC. It codes for CASSLGAGHYNEQFF.

This clone appeared once. The chain uses TRBV27 and TRBJ1-5, with a possible D match to TRBD1 (6 bases). This CDR3 contains 17 residues. Looked up from germline, CDR1 is MNHEY and CDR2 is SMNVEV (reference sequence). Trimming shortened V by 5 bases and J by 5 bases, and 22 bases separated the two germline ends. CDR3 amino acids: CASSRQGALGAHQPQHF. For the CDR3, the DNA is TGTGCCAGCAGTCGGCAGGGTGCCCTGGGGGCTCATCAGCCCCAGCATTTT.

The chain combines TRBV6-1 with TRBJ1-1; D may be TRBD1 (5 bases). CDR3 length: 15 amino acids. V was pared by 6 bases and J by 3 bases, with 17 bases between. CDR1 and CDR2 (germline): MNHNS, SASEGT. The CDR3 DNA sequence: TGTGCCAGCAGAGGCCCGGGACGGGGGGACACTGAAGCTTTCTTT. This encodes CASRGPGRGDTEAFF.

The V call is TRBV30, the J call TRBJ1-4; D gene uncertain. In germline, CDR1 is GTSNPN, CDR2 SVGIG (reference sequence). The CDR3 has 14 residues. V was clipped by 3 bases and J by 5 bases, with 13 bases between them. The CDR3 bases are TGTGCCTGGAGGCCCAAGACACCGAATGAAAAACTGTTTTTT. This encodes CAWRPKTPNEKLFF.

As to this clone: This clone may be a read error of a much larger clone one base away. This sample includes further DNA sequences coding for the same CDR3. The chain combines TRBV5-3 with TRBJ1-1; D gene ambiguous. TRBV5-3 is an ORF; its function is uncertain. The CDR3 runs to 16 residues. The germline V and J ends were trimmed by 1 base and 1 base, with 14 bases remaining between them. The CDR3 region has the DNA TGTGCCAGAAGCTTGAGGGTCTCCGCGGGGAACACTGAAGCTTTCTTT. This codes for CARSLRVSAGNTEAFF.

The chain has TRBV7-9 and TRBJ1-1, with 8 bases identical to TRBD1. The germline V gene encodes CDR1 SEHNR and CDR2 FQNEAQ (reference sequence). The CDR3 consists of 16 residues. With 1 base clipped from V and 4 bases from J, the junction kept 8 bases outside the gene matches. The CDR3 spells CASSLGAGGASTEAFF. CDR3 nucleotides: TGTGCCAGCAGCTTAGGGGCAGGGGGCGCGAGCACTGAAGCTTTCTTT. The full variable domain, rest sourced from reference TRBV7-9 and TRBJ1-1, is DTGVSQNPRHKITKRGQNVTFRCDPISEHNRLYWYRQTLGQGPEFLTYFQNEAQLEKSRLLSDRFSAERPKGSFSTLEIQRTEQGDSAMYLCASSLGAGGASTEAFFGQGTRLTVV.

This clone was recorded only once. This chain links TRBV5-4 with TRBJ2-5, with 7 bases matching TRBD1. Germline CDR1 SGHNT, CDR2 YYREEE (reference sequence). V shed 6 bases, J shed 0 bases, and the junction held 2 bases outside the gene matches. The CDR3 totals 13 residues. In DNA form, the CDR3 reads TGTGCCAGCACGACAGGGCACCAAGAGACCCAGTACTTC. It is translated as CASTTGHQETQYF.

The J gene is TRBJ2-4, the V gene TRBV25-1; D is uncertain. The CDR3 is 15 residues long. Germline CDR1 is MGHDK and CDR2 is SYGVNS. The V gene lost 1 base and the J gene lost 6 bases, with 13 bases spanning the gap. The CDR3 DNA is TGTGCCAGCAGTGAATTAAGCCAGGATGCAAACATTCAGTACTTC. Amino acid sequence: CASSELSQDANIQYF.

V and J are TRBV6-6 and TRBJ1-3; a weak D match, TRBD1 (5 bases). V lost 6 bases to trimming and J lost 0 bases, with 12 bases between them. The CDR3 is made up of 15 amino acids. Per germline, CDR1 MNHNY and CDR2 SVGAGI (reference sequence). In nucleotides, the CDR3 is TGTGCCAGCAGCTACGGGGGGACCTCTGGAAACACCATATATTTT. This sequence encodes CASSYGGTSGNTIYF.

The chain has TRBV28 and TRBJ1-3; 7 bases are a match to TRBD1. CDR3 size: 15 residues. V lost 2 bases to trimming and J lost 4 bases; unmatched junction nucleotides: 5. Germline V gives CDR1 MDHEN, CDR2 SYDVKM. This CDR3 reads CASSLPRGNGNTIYF. DNA of the CDR3: TGTGCCAGCAGTTTACCCAGGGGGAACGGAAACACCATATATTTT. The full variable domain, its missing parts supplied by reference TRBV28 and TRBJ1-3, is DVKVTQSSRYLVKRTGEKVFLECVQDMDHENMFWYRQDPGLGLRLIYFSYDVKMKEKGDIPEGYSVSREKKERFSLILESASTNQTSMYLCASSLPRGNGNTIYFGEGSWLTVV.

This clone was observed a single time. This chain uses TRBV6-6 with TRBJ1-5, with 9 bases identical to TRBD1. CDR1 is MNHNY and CDR2 is SVGAGI in the germline V gene (reference sequence). The CDR3 is 15 residues long. The V and J ends lost 4 bases and 7 bases, in that order; junction bases with no gene match: 8. Here the CDR3 reads CASSSPTGGDQPQHF. The CDR3 bases are TGTGCCAGCAGTTCACCTACAGGGGGCGACCAGCCCCAGCATTTT.